These 27 T cell receptor beta chains came from one sample sequenced in a study of OX40 agonist ivuxolimab in advanced cancers. Some clones are missing from TCRdb's copy, which holds only in-frame ones; the method was immunoSEQ multiplex PCR. The sample holds tens of thousands of clones, over 85% seen once. The input for sequencing was CD4+ or CD8+ T cells sorted from blood, taken in a trial of the OX40 agonist ivuxolimab. These receptors were taken from an adult with an advanced solid tumor such as melanoma, head and neck, liver or kidney cancer.

The chain links TRBV6-5 to TRBJ1-2, with TRBD1 identical over 10 bases. The CDR3 is made up of 15 amino acids. Germline CDR1 and CDR2: MNHEY and SVGAGI. The V gene end was trimmed by 1 base and the J gene end by 4 bases; junction bases not matched to a gene: 3. CDR3 sequence reads: CASSYWTGGGYGYTF. In DNA, the CDR3 is TGTGCCAGCAGTTACTGGACAGGGGGAGGCTATGGCTACACCTTC.

The sample holds one count of this clone. J is TRBJ2-5 and V is TRBV9; a possible D gene is TRBD1 (6 bases). The tail of the sequence fits TRBJ2-7 better, so the J call may be wrong. The V gene's germline CDR1 is SGDLS and CDR2 YYNGEE. This CDR3 has 14 amino acids. In DNA, the CDR3 is TGTGCCAGCAGCGCCGGGACAATATCCTACGAGCAGTACTTC. Amino acid sequence: CASSAGTISYEQYF.

The chain couples TRBV29-1 to TRBJ2-7, with D maybe TRBD1 (6 bases). Trimming removed 6 bases at V and 0 bases at J, with 18 bases between. The CDR3 runs to 15 residues. The germline gives CDR1 SQVTM, CDR2 ANQGSEA. In DNA, the CDR3 is TGCAGCGTAGATCTAGAGGGGGACCCCTCCTACGAGCAGTACTTC. This translates into CSVDLEGDPSYEQYF.

The CDR3 sequence: CASSVASGTVYEQYF. CDR3 sequence (DNA): TGTGCCAGCAGCGTAGCTTCCGGGACGGTCTACGAGCAGTACTTC. The J gene is TRBJ2-7, the V gene TRBV9; D possibly uses TRBD1 or TRBD2 (5 bases each). Germline CDR1 reads SGDLS; CDR2 reads YYNGEE. The CDR3 covers 15 residues. V dropped 0 bases and J dropped 3 bases, with 13 bases sitting between them. Looking up the rest from reference TRBV9 and TRBJ2-7 gives the full variable domain: DSGVTQTPKHLITATGQRVTLRCSPRSGDLSVYWYQQSLDQGLQFLIQYYNGEERAKGNILERFSAQQFPDLHSELNLSSLELGDSALYFCASSVASGTVYEQYFGPGTRLTVT.

The CDR3 DNA is TGTGCCAGCAGCCCATGGGGAGAGGTGAATGAGCAGTTCTTC. Translating it yields CASSPWGEVNEQFF. The chain couples TRBV11-2 to TRBJ2-1; possible D gene TRBD2, 5 bases. Looked up from germline, CDR1 is SGHAT and CDR2 is FQNNGV. The V end lost 5 bases, the J end lost 7 bases, and 15 bases lay between the germline ends. The CDR3 loop spans 14 amino acids.

This chain uses TRBV5-1 with TRBJ2-5; either TRBD1 or TRBD2 may fit D (5 bases each). This CDR3 is built from 14 residues. With 0 bases removed from V and 2 bases from J, the gap between germline ends came to 8 bases. Germline CDR1 is SGHRS and CDR2 is YFSETQ. CDR3 in amino acids: CASSLVGEQETQYF. CDR3 sequence (DNA): TGCGCCAGCAGCTTGGTGGGGGAACAAGAGACCCAGTACTTC.

The chain is built from TRBV28 and TRBJ1-1; D is unclear. This CDR3 has 15 residues. Germline CDR1 reads MDHEN; CDR2 reads SYDVKM. Trimming left V 3 bases short and J 0 bases short, with 11 bases between. The CDR3 sequence is CASSFRGSMNTEAFF. In nucleotides, the CDR3 is TGTGCCAGCAGTTTCCGGGGTTCGATGAACACTGAAGCTTTCTTT.

CDR3 in DNA: TGTGCCGCTGCCTTCCCAGCGGCGGAGGGTTCCTACGAGCAGTACTTC. This codes for CAAAFPAAEGSYEQYF. This chain uses TRBV10-3 with TRBJ2-7; tentative D call: TRBD2 (6 bases). This CDR3 contains 16 residues. Trimming left V 11 bases short and J 1 base short, with 24 bases between. In germline, CDR1 is ENHRY, CDR2 SYGVKD.

This rearrangement joins TRBV7-9 to TRBJ2-7, with D unresolved. Germline V CDR1 and CDR2: SEHNR, FQNEAQ (reference sequence). The CDR3 loop spans 13 amino acids. V was clipped by 7 bases and J by 6 bases, with 16 bases between them. The CDR3 DNA is TGTGCCAGCACCTGGGCGGACCGGACCGAGCAGTACTTC. Translating gives CASTWADRTEQYF.

This sequence joins TRBV10-2 and TRBJ2-1, with 8 bases lining up with TRBD2. Germline lookup yields CDR1 WSHSY and CDR2 SAAADI. CDR3 length: 13 residues. With 4 bases clipped from V and 7 bases from J, the junction kept 3 bases outside the gene matches. CDR3 sequence (DNA): TGCGCCAGCAGTGGGACTAGCCAAAATGAGCAGTTCTTC. Its translation is CASSGTSQNEQFF.

Concerning this clone: Compared with germline, one end of the junction differs, possibly owing to a read error. V is TRBV10-3 and J is TRBJ2-3, with TRBD2 matching over 13 bases. This CDR3 is built from 15 residues. From germline, CDR1 is ENHRY and CDR2 SYGVKD. The CDR3 nucleotides read TGTGCCATCAGTGAGCCTTCCGGGACTAGCGGGACGCTGTATTTT. It translates to CAISEPSGTSGTLYF.

The rearrangement uses TRBV29-1 and TRBJ1-2, with D possibly being TRBD1 (6 bases). V shed 5 bases and J shed 4 bases, with 11 bases lying between them. Germline assignment: CDR1 SQVTM and CDR2 ANQGSEA. The CDR3 covers 12 residues. Written as DNA, the CDR3 is TGCAGCGTTCAAGCAGGGGTCTATGGCTACACCTTC. This gives the protein CSVQAGVYGYTF.

This rearrangement joins TRBV27 to TRBJ1-2; D call uncertain. The V end was cut by 5 bases, the J end by 0 bases, with 4 bases between. Germline CDR1 is MNHEY and CDR2 is SMNVEV (reference sequence). The CDR3 extends over 12 amino acids. CDR3 in DNA: TGTGCCAGCAGTCCGTCTAACTATGGCTACACCTTC. This codes for CASSPSNYGYTF.

This rearrangement joins TRBV11-2 to TRBJ2-7; D not certain. Looked up from germline, CDR1 is SGHAT and CDR2 is FQNNGV. The ends were cut back, 3 bases at V and 0 bases at J, with 3 bases in the middle. The CDR3 totals 12 residues. The chain's CDR3 is CASSFASYEQYF. CDR3 in DNA: TGTGCCAGCAGCTTCGCCTCCTACGAGCAGTACTTC.

The chain uses TRBV15 and TRBJ2-1, with D unclear. The CDR3 is 14 amino acids. V was cut by 0 bases and J by 5 bases, with 8 bases left in between. The germline gives CDR1 LNHNV, CDR2 YYDKDF (reference sequence). CDR3 region: CATSREGYDNEQFF. The DNA for the CDR3 is TGTGCCACCAGCAGAGAAGGGTACGACAATGAGCAGTTCTTC.

This sequence joins TRBV5-6 and TRBJ2-7, with 12 bases fitting TRBD2. Losses at the gene ends were 4 bases for V and 3 bases for J; bases not matched to a gene: 8. Germline assignment: CDR1 SGHDT and CDR2 YYEEEE. The CDR3 consists of 16 residues. CDR3 loop: CASSPGTSGWFYEQYF. CDR3 nucleotide sequence: TGTGCCAGCAGCCCCGGGACTAGCGGGTGGTTCTACGAGCAGTACTTC.

J is TRBJ2-3 and V is TRBV7-6; D not resolved. The V gene lost 1 base and the J gene lost 2 bases, with 7 bases spanning the gap. This CDR3 region has 14 residues. The germline V gene encodes CDR1 SGHVS and CDR2 FNYEAQ. The CDR3 DNA reads as TGTGCCAGCAGCTTAGAACAGTTCACAGATACGCAGTATTTT. It is translated as CASSLEQFTDTQYF.

The V and J genes are TRBV29-1 and TRBJ2-1; 8 bases align to TRBD2. The CDR3 loop spans 13 amino acids. Germline CDR1 and CDR2: SQVTM and ANQGSEA. The CDR3 sequence: CSTGGSTYNEQFF. CDR3 DNA: TGCAGTACGGGGGGGTCTACCTACAATGAGCAGTTCTTC.

This rearrangement joins TRBV6-1 to TRBJ1-2; D gene ambiguous. Germline values: CDR1 MNHNS, CDR2 SASEGT. V lost 1 base, J lost 0 bases, and 9 bases lay in between. The CDR3 has 15 residues. The CDR3 region has the DNA TGTGCCAGCAGTGAAGGAGGCCGGCCTAACTATGGCTACACCTTC. Encoded protein: CASSEGGRPNYGYTF.

A note on this clone: The junction departs from the called germline gene at one end, perhaps through a read error. This chain links TRBV7-2 with TRBJ2-3; 8 bases fit TRBD1. Germline assignment: CDR1 SGHTA and CDR2 FQGNSA. The CDR3 covers 15 residues. The CDR3 sequence: CASTTGGFEHRYAVF. In DNA form, the CDR3 reads TGTGCCAGCACCACAGGGGGTTTCGAGCACAGATACGCAGTATTT.

The rearrangement uses TRBV6-5 and TRBJ2-1; D remains ambiguous. V was pared by 10 bases and J by 4 bases, with 14 bases between. CDR1 and CDR2 from the germline V gene are MNHEY and SVGAGI. The length of the CDR3 is 13 residues. CDR3: CAIEQRGYNEQFF. DNA for the CDR3: TGTGCCATCGAGCAGAGAGGTTACAATGAGCAGTTCTTC.

This clone showed up just once. The chain uses TRBV5-1 and TRBJ2-4; 8 bases are shared with TRBD2. The V and J ends lost 8 bases and 0 bases, in that order; junction bases with no gene match: 22. Looked up from germline, CDR1 is SGHRS and CDR2 is YFSETQ. The CDR3 spans 20 residues. The CDR3, as DNA: TGCGCCAGACTAGCGGTGGGGGAAGCGACAGGATTAATAGCCAAAAACATTCAGTACTTC. Translated: CARLAVGEATGLIAKNIQYF.

This clone was detected only once. CDR3: CASSPAGSSYEQYF. The CDR3 DNA reads as TGCGCCAGCAGCCCTGCGGGTTCCTCCTACGAGCAGTACTTC. This chain links TRBV4-1 with TRBJ2-7, with D possibly TRBD2 on 5 matching bases. The germline V gene encodes CDR1 MGHRA and CDR2 YSYEKL. The CDR3 contains 14 residues. The germline V and J ends were trimmed by 4 bases and 0 bases, with 10 bases remaining between them.

The chain employs TRBV27 and TRBJ1-1; maybe TRBD1 (5 bases). Germline V lookup: CDR1 MNHEY, CDR2 SMNVEV (reference sequence). The ends were cut back, 0 bases at V and 11 bases at J, with 13 bases in the middle. This CDR3 has 13 residues. The CDR3 DNA reads as TGTGCCAGCAGTTTATCGGCAGGGAAGATGGCTTTCTTT. Protein sequence: CASSLSAGKMAFF.

The count of this clone is one. The rearrangement joins TRBV18 to TRBJ2-3, with TRBD2 matching 11 bases. The CDR3 runs 19 residues. The trim removed 5 bases at V and 1 base at J, leaving 14 bases unmatched. CDR1 KGHSH and CDR2 LQKENI come from the germline V gene. CDR3 protein: CASSSLAGEPLGGTDTQYF. In DNA form, the CDR3 reads TGTGCCAGCTCATCACTAGCGGGAGAGCCCCTGGGAGGCACAGATACGCAGTATTTT.

The genes are TRBV4-3 and TRBJ2-1; D remains ambiguous. The CDR3 length is 15 residues. The germline V gene encodes CDR1 LGHNA and CDR2 YSLEER. V lost 1 base to trimming and J lost 1 base, with 8 bases between them. The CDR3 nucleotides are TGCGCCAGCAGCCAAGCCCTCCTATCCTACAATGAGCAGTTCTTC. It translates to CASSQALLSYNEQFF.

The chain links TRBV6-4 to TRBJ2-5; 7 bases agree with TRBD2. The germline V gene has CDR1 MRHNA and CDR2 SNTAGT. The CDR3 has 16 amino acids. The junction had 12 bases not matched to a gene; V was cut back by 3 bases and J by 5 bases. The CDR3 is CASSEASGVSGETQYF. DNA of the CDR3: TGTGCCAGCAGTGAGGCTAGCGGAGTGTCGGGGGAGACCCAGTACTTC.